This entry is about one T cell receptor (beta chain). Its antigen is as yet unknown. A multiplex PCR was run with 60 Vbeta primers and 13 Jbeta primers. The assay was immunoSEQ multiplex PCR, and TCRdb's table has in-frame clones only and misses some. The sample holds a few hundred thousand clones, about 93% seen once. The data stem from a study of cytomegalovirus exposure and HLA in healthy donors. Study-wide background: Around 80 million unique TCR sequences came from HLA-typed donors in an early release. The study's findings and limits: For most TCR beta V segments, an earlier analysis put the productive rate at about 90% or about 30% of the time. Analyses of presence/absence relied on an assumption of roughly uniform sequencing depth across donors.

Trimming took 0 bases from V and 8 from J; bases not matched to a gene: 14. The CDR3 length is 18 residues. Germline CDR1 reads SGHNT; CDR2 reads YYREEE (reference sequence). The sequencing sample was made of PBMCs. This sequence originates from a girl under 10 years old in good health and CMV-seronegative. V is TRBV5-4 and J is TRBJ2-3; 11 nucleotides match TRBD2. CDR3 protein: CASSLAGTSGEQRITQYF. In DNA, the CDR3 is TGTGCCAGCAGCTTGGCAGGGACTAGCGGCGAACAGAGAATTACGCAGTATTTT.